This T cell receptor (beta chain) was retrieved from a study of memory CD4+ T cells and cytomegalovirus serostatus. Method: immunoSEQ multiplex PCR; TCRdb's copy keeps in-frame clones and lacks some. Of about 57,000 clones detected, around 80% appear once; the ten largest clones hold about 0.86%. Findings of the study overall: Suggested: most of the CMV-linked TCR signature lies in CD4+ memory cells.

This clone has just a few counts. Antigen: not known. The length of the CDR3 is 17 residues. Single viable CD3+CD4+CD8-CD45RO+ cells were sorted as the memory CD4+ T cells. This rearrangement joins TRBV21-1 to TRBJ2-1; the table's TRBD1 call for D was not verified on the DNA. TRBV21-1 is a pseudogene. The sequenced sample consisted of memory CD4+ T cells from blood. The receptor's source is an adult in good health and CMV-seronegative. The CDR3 DNA follows: TGTGCCAGCAGCCCTCAGGTCCCAGGTCAGATTAACAATGAGCAGTTCTTC. Its translation is CASSPQVPGQINNEQFF.